Sequencing of this TCR beta chain was carried out in a study of blood T cell repertoires in COVID-19. Across the study: From T cells, B-cell-depleted T cells, or PBMCs came the material, which was cDNA or gDNA.

Enrolled through a virtual design, the participants were between 18 and 89 years of age and came from 24 US areas. Each participant's cohort was designated according to participant-reported clinical history. Using immunoSEQ multiplex PCR, the repertoire was profiled, and TCRdb retains in-frame clones only, with some absent. The repertoire holds 200,000 to 250,000 clones, with 80% to 90% as singletons. V was cut by 1 base and J by 4 bases, with 16 bases left in between. Germline loops: CDR1 SGDLS, CDR2 YYNGEE. The CDR3 loop spans 16 amino acids. This clonotype originated in a woman aged 40 to 55 with acute COVID-19. The sequenced material came from PBMCs or T cells enriched from blood (not recorded which). The chain uses TRBV9 and TRBJ2-3, with D possibly TRBD1 on 6 matching bases. CDR3 residues: CASSVTGSGNPDTQYF. DNA for the CDR3: TGTGCCAGCAGCGTAACAGGGAGTGGCAATCCAGATACGCAGTATTTT.